This TCR beta chain was recovered during a study of blood T cell repertoires in COVID-19. Study overall: The cDNA or gDNA used as material had been derived from T cells, B-cell-depleted T cells, or PBMCs.

This clone appeared a few times. Profiled with immunoSEQ multiplex PCR; TCRdb holds only in-frame clones, not every one. Of some 150,000 clones listed, roughly 75% are singletons. Germline lookup yields CDR1 SGHVS and CDR2 FNYEAQ. Trimming cost V 4 bases and J 7 bases, with 17 bases left between them. There are 15 residues in the CDR3. Sequencing was performed on PBMCs or T cells enriched from blood (not recorded which). The gene calls are TRBV7-6 and TRBJ1-5; D perhaps matches TRBD1 (5 bases). The origin of this receptor is a woman aged 45-65 years who had recovered from COVID-19. The CDR3 region is CASSSGTPKGQPQHF. CDR3 DNA sequence: TGTGCCAGCAGCTCTGGGACTCCGAAGGGGCAGCCCCAGCATTTT.